This T cell receptor beta chain was identified during a study of molecular identifiers for immune sequencing clone quantification. Notes on the study in general: The study reportedly detected spiked Jurkat TCR RNA from one cell among 990,000 or so naive cells.

Using a CD8+CD4-CCR7+CD45RA+ phenotype, naive CD8 T cells were sorted. This clonotype was counted ten times or more. The target antigen is unknown. TCRdb processed the PCR reads anew with MiXCR; each CDR3 protein has one entry. The sample comprises 50,000 to 65,000 distinct CDR3 sequences, 25% of which are singletons, and 1.5% to 2% rests with the top ten. Germline CDR1 and CDR2: MDHEN and SYDVKM. Unmatched junction bases numbered 10, after V lost 5 bases and J lost 5 bases. The CDR3 has 16 amino acids. This TCR was sampled from a human donor in good health. Some libraries in this study had Jurkat cell RNA spiked in. The sequenced material came from naive CD8+ T cells from blood, with Jurkat cell RNA spiked in. Described subset: FACS-sorted CD8+CD4-CCR7+CD45RA+ naive T cells. The J gene is TRBJ2-5, the V gene TRBV28; 11 nucleotides agree with TRBD1. The CDR3 reads CASSPYTGQGEETQYF. Here the CDR3 DNA reads TGTGCCAGCAGTCCCTATACGGGACAGGGGGAGGAGACCCAGTACTTC.